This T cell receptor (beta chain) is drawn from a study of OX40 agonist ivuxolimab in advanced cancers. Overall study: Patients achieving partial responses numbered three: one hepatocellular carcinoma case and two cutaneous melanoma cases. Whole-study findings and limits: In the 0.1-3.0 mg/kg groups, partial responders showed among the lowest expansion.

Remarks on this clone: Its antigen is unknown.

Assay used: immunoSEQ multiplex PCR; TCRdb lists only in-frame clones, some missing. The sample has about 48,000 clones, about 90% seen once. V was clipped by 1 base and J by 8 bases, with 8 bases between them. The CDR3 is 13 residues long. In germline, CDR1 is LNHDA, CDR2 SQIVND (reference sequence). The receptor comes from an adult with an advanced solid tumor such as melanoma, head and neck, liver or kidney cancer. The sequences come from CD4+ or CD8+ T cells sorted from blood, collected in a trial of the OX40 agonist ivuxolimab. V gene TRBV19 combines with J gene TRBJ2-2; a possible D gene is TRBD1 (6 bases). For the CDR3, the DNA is TGTGCCAGTAGTATAGGGGGGCCTGGGGAGCTGTTTTTT. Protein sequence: CASSIGGPGELFF. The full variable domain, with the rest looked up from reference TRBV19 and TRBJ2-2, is DGGITQSPKYLFRKEGQNVTLSCEQNLNHDAMYWYRQDPGQGLRLIYYSQIVNDFQKGDIAEGYSVSREKKESFPLTVTSAQKNPTAFYLCASSIGGPGELFFGEGSRLTVL.